This TCR beta chain was captured by sequencing in a study of blood T cell repertoires in COVID-19. On the study more broadly: Material from acute and convalescent COVID-19 was sourced from the United States, Italy and Spain. PBMCs, B-cell-depleted T cells, or T cells provided the cDNA or gDNA that made up the material.

Study processing details: By means of reference gene primer amplification, nucleated cell counts were estimated. Sequencing was performed with immunoSEQ multiplex PCR; in TCRdb, only in-frame clones are kept and a portion is missing. D and trimming were read from the DNA, whereas the V and J calls and clone size are those reported in that table. The sample shows around 300,000 clones, around nine tenths of them seen only once. The sequence derives from a woman in her 40s who had recovered from COVID-19. Sequencing was done on a sample of peripheral blood.

The CDR3 region has the DNA TGTGCCAGCAGTTTAGGCGGACAACCCCACTACGAGCAGTACTTC. As protein: CASSLGGQPHYEQYF. The chain links TRBV27 to TRBJ2-7; a possible D gene is TRBD1 (5 bases). Germline-derived CDR1 and CDR2 are MNHEY and SMNVEV (reference sequence). The CDR3 sequence is 15 residues long. V lost 2 bases, J lost 3 bases, and 14 bases lay in between.